This T cell receptor (beta chain) was captured by sequencing in a study of T cell repertoires in cytomegalovirus infection. Study-level information: Matching HLA type and CMV infection were both indicated by public TCR beta signatures. Study-wide results and caveats: Dominant in the ex vivo response were TCR beta clonotypes restricted by HLA-C and specific for CMV. Public TCR beta family frequency separated CMV-and-HLA carriers, including in an independent cohort.

A single record per CDR3 protein comes from TCRdb applying MiXCR to the reads. This sample has about 490,000 distinct CDR3 sequences, with about 17% found just once. Of note for this clonotype: The antigen is not known.

The V and J ends lost 0 bases and 2 bases respectively, with 13 bases between them. There are 16 residues in the CDR3. Germline values: CDR1 LNHNV, CDR2 YYDKDF (reference sequence). This TCR came from a human donor in good health (CMV status not recorded). Some clones in this sample may be carry-over from other donors' samples. This rearrangement joins TRBV15 to TRBJ2-5; possibly TRBD1 or TRBD2 for D (6 bases each). The sequencing sample was made of CD8+ T cells from PBMCs. The CDR3 sequence: CATSRDLEGVQETQYF. CDR3 bases: TGTGCCACCAGCAGAGATTTGGAGGGGGTGCAAGAGACCCAGTACTTC.